The present T cell receptor beta chain was sequenced within a study of lymphopenia after photon versus proton radiotherapy. Study-level points and caveats: In patients who died, overall survival fell as post-nadir TCR diversity dropped more.

On this clone itself: Its antigen remains unknown.

Assay used: immunoSEQ multiplex PCR; TCRdb lists only in-frame clones, some missing. The profile shows around 24,000 clones, around 85% of them singletons. This clonotype was sampled from a man aged 30-40 years with gastric cancer. Source: peripheral blood, taken from a patient treated with photon-based radiotherapy.

CDR3 sequence reads: CASSGQGNNEQFF. The CDR3 bases are TGCGCCAGCAGCGGACAGGGGAACAATGAGCAGTTCTTC. The genes are TRBV23-1 and TRBJ2-1; TRBD1 aligns across 9 bases. TRBV23-1 is noted as an ORF with a role that remains uncertain. The CDR3 runs to 13 residues. V shed 6 bases, J shed 5 bases, and the junction held 2 bases outside the gene matches.